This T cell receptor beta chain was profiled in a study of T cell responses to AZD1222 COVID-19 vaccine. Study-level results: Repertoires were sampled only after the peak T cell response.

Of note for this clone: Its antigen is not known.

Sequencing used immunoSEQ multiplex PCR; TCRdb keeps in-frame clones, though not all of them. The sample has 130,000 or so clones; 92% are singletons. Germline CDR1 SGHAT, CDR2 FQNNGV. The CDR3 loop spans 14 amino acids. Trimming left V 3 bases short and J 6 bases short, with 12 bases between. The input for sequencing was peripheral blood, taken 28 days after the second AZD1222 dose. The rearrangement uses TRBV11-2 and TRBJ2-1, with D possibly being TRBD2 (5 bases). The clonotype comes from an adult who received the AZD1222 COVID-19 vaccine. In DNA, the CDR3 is TGTGCCAGCAGCTTCGCGGGCCCACCCAATGAGCAGTTCTTC. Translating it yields CASSFAGPPNEQFF.